Each of the 13 T cell receptor beta chains below was sequenced from the same sample in a study of blood T cell repertoires in COVID-19. Assay used: immunoSEQ multiplex PCR; TCRdb lists only in-frame clones, some missing. Counted here are approximately 110,000 clones, roughly nine tenths occurring once; the ten biggest clones make up roughly 30%. The sequenced sample was peripheral blood. The receptors were gathered from a woman aged 80 or over with acute or convalescent COVID-19.

The rearrangement joins TRBV24-1 to TRBJ1-2; D ambiguous. Per germline, CDR1 KGHDR and CDR2 SFDVKD. This CDR3 contains 15 residues. Trimming pared 4 bases from V and 4 bases from J, leaving 15 bases between. DNA for the CDR3: TGTGCCACCAGTGACGGAGGATCTGATCGCTATGGCTACACCTTC. It encodes CATSDGGSDRYGYTF.

This rearrangement joins TRBV6-5 to TRBJ2-7, with 9 bases matching TRBD1. Germline lookup yields CDR1 MNHEY and CDR2 SVGAGI. The CDR3 is made up of 15 amino acids. Trimming removed 4 bases from V and 3 bases from J; junction bases left unmatched: 7. The CDR3 coding sequence is TGTGCCAGCAGTTGGGCAGGGGGACAGGGCTACGAGCAGTACTTC. Amino acid sequence: CASSWAGGQGYEQYF.

The chain is built from TRBV6-4 and TRBJ1-5; the D is unclear. This CDR3 is built from 14 residues. The germline V gene encodes CDR1 MRHNA and CDR2 SNTAGT. V lost 4 bases to trimming and J lost 2 bases, with 9 bases between them. The CDR3 spells CASSATGGNQPQHF. CDR3 DNA sequence: TGTGCCAGCAGTGCGACTGGAGGCAATCAGCCCCAGCATTTT.

The rearrangement links TRBV12-3 or TRBV12-4 to TRBJ2-5; 9 bases are shared with TRBD1. The CDR3 loop spans 13 amino acids. V trimming: 6 bases; J trimming: 4 bases; junction bases outside the gene matches: 3. The CDR3 reads CASSYRGRETQYF. In DNA, the CDR3 is TGTGCCAGCAGCTACAGGGGGCGAGAGACCCAGTACTTC.

V gene TRBV7-6 combines with J gene TRBJ1-1; a weak D match, TRBD1 (6 bases). The CDR3 is 16 residues long. Trimming stripped 0 bases from V and 1 base from J, with 12 bases between. The germline V gene has CDR1 SGHVS and CDR2 FNYEAQ. The CDR3 nucleotides read TGTGCCAGCAGCTTAGCGCTAACCAGGGGGAACACTGAAGCTTTCTTT. The encoded protein is CASSLALTRGNTEAFF.

This clone was counted only a few times. The CDR3 loop is CASSVLAGLGETQYF. CDR3 DNA sequence: TGTGCCAGCAGTGTGCTAGCGGGGTTGGGAGAGACCCAGTACTTC. The V gene is TRBV2, the J gene TRBJ2-5, with TRBD2 identical over 9 bases. Losses at the gene ends were 4 bases for V and 4 bases for J; bases not matched to a gene: 7. The CDR3 is 15 residues long. Germline CDR1 SNHLY, CDR2 FYNNEI.

V usage is TRBV5-6 and J usage is TRBJ2-1; D not resolved. CDR3 length equals 12 residues. The V end was cut by 4 bases, the J end by 8 bases, with 10 bases between. From germline, CDR1 is SGHDT and CDR2 YYEEEE. The CDR3 region is CASSPPSDEQFF. DNA of the CDR3: TGTGCCAGCAGCCCACCCTCGGATGAGCAGTTCTTC.

The chain carries TRBV27 and TRBJ1-5; TRBD1 agrees at 8 bases. V was pared by 1 base and J by 5 bases, with 7 bases of the junction left unmatched. Germline V lookup: CDR1 MNHEY, CDR2 SMNVEV (reference sequence). This CDR3 comprises 16 residues. The CDR3: CASSLLGQGEDQPQHF. The CDR3 bases are TGTGCCAGCAGTTTATTAGGACAGGGAGAGGATCAGCCCCAGCATTTT.

The genes are TRBV14 and TRBJ2-5, with D possibly matching TRBD1 (5 bases). Germline CDR1 SGHDN, CDR2 FVKESK. The CDR3 contains 17 residues. Trimming left V 0 bases short and J 2 bases short, with 16 bases between. CDR3 in DNA: TGTGCCAGCAGCCAAGATTGGCCAGGGTTTTCGCAAGAGACCCAGTACTTC. It specifies CASSQDWPGFSQETQYF. The full variable domain, rest sourced from reference TRBV14 and TRBJ2-5, is EAGVTQFPSHSVIEKGQTVTLRCDPISGHDNLYWYRRVMGKEIKFLLHFVKESKQDESGMPNNRFLAERTGGTYSTLKVQPAELEDSGVYFCASSQDWPGFSQETQYFGPGTRLLVL.

The chain employs TRBV7-9 and TRBJ1-1, with no clear D. The germline gives CDR1 SEHNR, CDR2 FQNEAQ (reference sequence). V dropped 5 bases and J dropped 4 bases, with 17 bases sitting between them. This CDR3 has 15 amino acids. The CDR3 DNA reads as TGTGCCAGCAGCAGGTTTTTGCAGGCTGGCACTGAAGCTTTCTTT. This encodes CASSRFLQAGTEAFF.

The V gene is TRBV29-1, the J gene TRBJ1-1; TRBD1 might be the D (6 bases). V lost 5 bases and J 4 bases, leaving 11 bases between the germline ends. The germline gives CDR1 SQVTM, CDR2 ANQGSEA. The CDR3 is made up of 12 amino acids. The CDR3 nucleotides read TGCAGCGTTCAGGGGTGGACCACTGAAGCTTTCTTT. It specifies CSVQGWTTEAFF.

The CDR3 is CASSFYRLAEETQYF. The CDR3 DNA sequence: TGTGCCAGCAGCTTTTACCGACTAGCCGAAGAGACCCAGTACTTC. This sequence joins TRBV7-9 and TRBJ2-5, with 7 nucleotides matching TRBD2. Germline trimming cut 3 bases from V and 3 bases from J; bases unmatched to any gene: 7. Germline CDR1 is SEHNR and CDR2 is FQNEAQ (reference sequence). There are 15 residues in the CDR3.

J is TRBJ2-7 and V is TRBV4-3; 7 positions match TRBD1. From germline, CDR1 is LGHNA and CDR2 YSLEER. V shed 4 bases, J shed 2 bases, and the junction held 5 bases outside the gene matches. The CDR3 consists of 14 residues. The DNA for the CDR3 is TGCGCCAGCAGCCCCCTGACAGGGCCCTACGAGCAGTACTTC. It is translated as CASSPLTGPYEQYF.